In this sample, the clone carrying this T cell receptor beta chain turned up many times. What it recognizes is unknown. These data originate in a study of T-cell reconstitution after alpha-beta-depleted transplantation in children. Study conclusions and caveats: Where some patients showed high TCRbeta diversity at day 60, it came from recipient T cells and thymic progenitors that had survived. Two months or so post-transplant, alpha-beta T cells reportedly derived from several hundred expanded graft clones. Most T-cell counts and diversity one year after the transplant came from T cells that were newly produced.

TCRbeta library preparation incorporated unique molecular identifiers. TCRdb reanalysed the PCR reads using MiXCR and keeps one entry per CDR3 protein. The table lists hundreds of thousands of distinct CDR3 sequences, under 13% of them singletons, with 25% to 30% in the top ten. V was trimmed by 1 base and J by 2 bases, leaving 8 bases between them. The CDR3 is 15 residues long. The germline CDR1 and CDR2 sequences are SGHTA and FQGTGA. The material was PBMCs, obtained before TCRalphabeta/CD19-depleted stem cell transplant. The chain employs TRBV7-3 and TRBJ2-2; no clear D gene. This clonotype originated in a child in the first two years of life with acute myeloid leukemia, due to receive a stem cell transplant. Here the CDR3 DNA reads TGTGCCAGCAGCTTAAGGCCGGAAAACACCGGGGAGCTGTTTTTT. This codes for CASSLRPENTGELFF.